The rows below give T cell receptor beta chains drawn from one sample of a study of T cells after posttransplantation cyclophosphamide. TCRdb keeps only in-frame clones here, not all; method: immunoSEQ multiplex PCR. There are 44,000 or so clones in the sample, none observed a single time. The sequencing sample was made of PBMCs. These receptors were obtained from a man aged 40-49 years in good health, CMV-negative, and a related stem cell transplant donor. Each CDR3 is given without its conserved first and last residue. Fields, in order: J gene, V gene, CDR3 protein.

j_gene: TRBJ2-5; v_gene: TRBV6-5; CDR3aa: ASRSAGGYQETQY
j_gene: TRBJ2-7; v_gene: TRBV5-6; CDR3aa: ASSLVAGSYEQY
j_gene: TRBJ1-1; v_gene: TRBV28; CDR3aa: ASSPPALGASTSTEAF
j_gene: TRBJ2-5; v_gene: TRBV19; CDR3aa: ASSNLGGETQY
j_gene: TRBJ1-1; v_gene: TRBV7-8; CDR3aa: ASSQTGTVNTEAF
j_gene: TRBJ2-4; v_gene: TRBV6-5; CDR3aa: ASRQGGDIQY
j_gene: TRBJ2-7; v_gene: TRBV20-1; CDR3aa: SATRLAQQY
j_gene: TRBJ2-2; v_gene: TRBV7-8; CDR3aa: ASSTQRWSGIRTGELF
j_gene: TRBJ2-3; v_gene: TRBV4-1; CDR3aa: ASSLRGGPDTQY
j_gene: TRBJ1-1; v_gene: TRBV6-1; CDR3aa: ASSARPEAF
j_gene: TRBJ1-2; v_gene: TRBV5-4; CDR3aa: ASSLEAGQVNYGYT
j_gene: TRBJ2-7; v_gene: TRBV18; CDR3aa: ASSLQAYEQY
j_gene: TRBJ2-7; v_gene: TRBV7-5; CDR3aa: ARSSGLVRYEQY
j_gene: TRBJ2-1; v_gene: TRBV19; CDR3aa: ASSWGGASYNEQF
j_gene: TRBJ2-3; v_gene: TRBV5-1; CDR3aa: ASSLEPSGSTDTQY
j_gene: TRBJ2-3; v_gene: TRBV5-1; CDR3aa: ASSQNTDTQY